This TCR beta chain is drawn from a study of blood T cell repertoires in COVID-19. Whole-study context: Italy, Spain and the United States were the sources of the convalescent and acute COVID-19 samples. PBMCs, B-cell-depleted T cells, or T cells provided the cDNA or gDNA that made up the material.

Study processing details: Quantification of nucleated cells was approximated via reference gene primer amplification. Here immunoSEQ multiplex PCR was the method, and the copy in TCRdb shows in-frame clones only, minus some. The V and J calls and the clone size are those of that table, but D and trimming were determined from the DNA. Among some 210,000 clones listed, 70% to 90% were seen once. Germline values: CDR1 KGHSH, CDR2 LQKENI. This CDR3 is 15 amino acids long. Trimming at V came to 3 bases and at J to 5 bases, leaving 7 bases not matched to a gene. The sequence came from a middle-aged woman who had recovered from COVID-19. This chain uses TRBV18 with TRBJ2-7, with 10 bases fitting TRBD1. What was sequenced was peripheral blood. The CDR3 nucleotides are TGTGCCAGCTCACCGGGACAGGGGACTGGCGACGAGCAGTACTTC. Translated: CASSPGQGTGDEQYF.